These T cell receptor beta chains were read from a single sample in a study of blood T cell repertoires in COVID-19. Profiled with immunoSEQ multiplex PCR; TCRdb holds only in-frame clones, not every one. In the table there are approximately 320,000 clones, more than 90% of which are singletons. Sequenced input: PBMCs or T cells enriched from blood (not recorded which). These receptors originate from a man aged 55 to 70 who had recovered from COVID-19. The CDR3 runs from the conserved cysteine through the conserved F or W. D genes are given only for firm matches. Clone size is not always given. Where it is, it says once, few, many or a class for expanded clones.

V: TRBV15; J: TRBJ1-6; D: .; size: .; CDR3: CATSRDSHSRYSGHSPLHF; DNA: TGTGCCACCAGCAGAGATTCCCACTCCCGATACTCAGGGCATTCACCCCTCCACTTT
V: TRBV2; J: TRBJ1-5; D: TRBD1; size: .; CDR3: CASSPLGPGQGAPQHF; DNA: TGTGCCAGCAGTCCGCTCGGTCCGGGACAGGGTGCGCCCCAGCATTTT
V: TRBV4-1; J: TRBJ1-4; D: .; size: .; CDR3: CASSQVWREKLFF; DNA: TGCGCCAGCAGCCAAGTTTGGCGGGAAAAACTGTTTTTT
V: TRBV19; J: TRBJ1-6; D: .; size: .; CDR3: CASSDSDNSPLHF; DNA: TGTGCCAGTTCGGACAGTGATAATTCACCCCTCCACTTT
V: TRBV9; J: TRBJ2-2; D: TRBD2; size: .; CDR3: CASSAHGAGGKTGELFF; DNA: TGTGCCAGCAGCGCCCACGGGGCGGGAGGAAAGACCGGGGAGCTGTTTTTT
V: TRBV6-1; J: TRBJ1-5; D: .; size: .; CDR3: CASSEVPRRGGGPQHF; DNA: TGTGCCAGCAGTGAAGTGCCCCGACGGGGAGGGGGGCCCCAGCATTTT
V: TRBV6-5; J: TRBJ2-4; D: .; size: .; CDR3: CASSRTGEVKNIQYF; DNA: TGTGCCAGCAGTCGTACAGGGGAGGTCAAAAACATTCAGTACTTC
V: TRBV6-5; J: TRBJ1-4; D: TRBD1; size: .; CDR3: CASSPSGTGGRKLFF; DNA: TGTGCCAGCAGCCCCTCCGGGACAGGGGGCCGGAAACTGTTTTTT
V: TRBV6-2/TRBV6-3; J: TRBJ1-6; D: .; size: .; CDR3: CASSYPGTLNSPLHF; DNA: TGTGCCAGCAGTTACCCCGGGACACTGAATTCACCCCTCCACTTT
V: TRBV12-3/TRBV12-4; J: TRBJ1-1; D: .; size: .; CDR3: CASSLGSTEAFF; DNA: TGTGCCAGCAGTTTAGGCAGCACTGAAGCTTTCTTT
V: TRBV19; J: TRBJ1-5; D: TRBD1; size: .; CDR3: CASGTGDYSNQPQHF; DNA: TGTGCCAGCGGGACAGGAGATTATAGCAATCAGCCCCAGCATTTT
V: TRBV7-9; J: TRBJ2-7; D: .; size: .; CDR3: CASSWDRGEQYF; DNA: TGTGCCAGCAGCTGGGATCGGGGCGAGCAGTACTTC
V: TRBV19; J: TRBJ1-5; D: .; size: .; CDR3: CASSIRREEAYQPQHF; DNA: TGTGCCAGTAGTATTCGGAGGGAAGAAGCCTATCAGCCCCAGCATTTT
V: TRBV3-1/TRBV3-2; J: TRBJ1-4; D: .; size: .; CDR3: CASSQDAQVLGRNEKLFF; DNA: TGTGCCAGCAGCCAAGACGCCCAGGTTCTCGGCCGGAATGAAAAACTGTTTTTT
V: TRBV6-5; J: TRBJ2-1; D: TRBD2; size: .; CDR3: CASRGGRSGGFEQFF; DNA: TGTGCCAGCAGAGGGGGTCGTAGCGGGGGTTTTGAGCAGTTCTTC
V: TRBV7-9; J: TRBJ2-3; D: .; size: .; CDR3: CASRRDTDTQYF; DNA: TGTGCCAGCCGGAGAGACACAGATACGCAGTATTTT
V: TRBV3-1/TRBV3-2; J: TRBJ1-6; D: TRBD1; size: .; CDR3: CATGGQGIRTLHF; DNA: TGTGCCACTGGGGGACAGGGTATACGAACCCTCCACTTT
V: TRBV5-1; J: TRBJ2-2; D: .; size: .; CDR3: CASSLEWGVTGELFF; DNA: TGCGCCAGCAGCTTGGAATGGGGGGTCACCGGGGAGCTGTTTTTT
V: TRBV28; J: TRBJ2-7; D: .; size: few; CDR3: CASREPNSYEQYF; DNA: TGTGCCAGCAGAGAGCCCAACTCCTACGAGCAGTACTTC
V: TRBV28; J: TRBJ1-4; D: .; size: .; CDR3: CASSINKLFF; DNA: TGTGCCAGCAGTATAAATAAACTGTTTTTT
V: TRBV5-4; J: TRBJ1-1; D: .; size: .; CDR3: CASTRREGRHTEAFF; DNA: TGTGCCAGCACCCGGCGGGAGGGGCGACACACTGAAGCTTTCTTT
V: TRBV9; J: TRBJ2-3; D: .; size: .; CDR3: CASSITDTQYF; DNA: TGTGCCAGCAGCATAACAGATACGCAGTATTTT
V: TRBV7-6; J: TRBJ2-3; D: TRBD1; size: few; CDR3: CASSLGTGVSTDTQYF; DNA: TGTGCCAGCAGCTTAGGGACAGGGGTCAGTACAGATACGCAGTATTTT
V: TRBV6-5; J: TRBJ1-3; D: TRBD1; size: .; CDR3: CASSPRGTSGNTIYF; DNA: TGTGCCAGCAGCCCCAGGGGGACCTCTGGAAACACCATATATTTT
V: TRBV4-1; J: TRBJ2-7; D: .; size: .; CDR3: CASSQRDYSYEQYF; DNA: TGCGCCAGCAGCCAACGGGATTACTCCTACGAGCAGTACTTC
V: TRBV2; J: TRBJ1-3; D: .; size: .; CDR3: CASSEQGSNTIYF; DNA: TGTGCCAGCAGTGAACAGGGATCCAACACCATATATTTT
V: TRBV7-9; J: TRBJ2-7; D: .; size: .; CDR3: CASSLRSTYEQYF; DNA: TGTGCCAGCAGCTTAAGGAGTACCTACGAGCAGTACTTC
V: TRBV27; J: TRBJ1-1; D: .; size: .; CDR3: CASSLGGEAFF; DNA: TGTGCCAGCAGTCTAGGCGGTGAAGCTTTCTTT
V: TRBV5-4; J: TRBJ1-2; D: TRBD1; size: many; CDR3: CASSLTGGDGYTF; DNA: TGTGCCAGCAGCTTGACAGGGGGCGATGGCTACACCTTC
V: TRBV12-3/TRBV12-4; J: TRBJ1-5; D: .; size: few; CDR3: CASSAGLRPQHF; DNA: TGTGCCAGCAGTGCAGGGTTGCGGCCCCAGCATTTT
V: TRBV2; J: TRBJ1-2; D: TRBD1; size: .; CDR3: CASRGTVEANYGYTF; DNA: TGTGCCAGCAGGGGGACAGTTGAAGCTAACTATGGCTACACCTTC
V: TRBV28; J: TRBJ2-2; D: .; size: once; CDR3: CASNFGTWNTGELFF; DNA: TGTGCCAGCAACTTCGGGACATGGAACACCGGGGAGCTGTTTTTT
V: TRBV7-2; J: TRBJ2-1; D: .; size: .; CDR3: CASSLLADEQFF; DNA: TGTGCCAGCAGCTTATTGGCTGATGAGCAGTTCTTC
V: TRBV7-9; J: TRBJ2-3; D: TRBD1; size: .; CDR3: CASSSGQGSADTQYF; DNA: TGTGCCAGCAGCTCCGGACAGGGGTCAGCAGATACGCAGTATTTT
V: TRBV27; J: TRBJ1-2; D: .; size: .; CDR3: CASSSQGYGYTF; DNA: TGTGCCAGCAGTTCGCAGGGGTATGGCTACACCTTC
V: TRBV9; J: TRBJ2-3; D: TRBD2; size: once; CDR3: CASSVLAGGRVATQYF; DNA: TGTGCCAGCAGCGTGCTAGCGGGGGGGCGGGTGGCCACGCAGTATTTT
V: TRBV7-9; J: TRBJ2-7; D: TRBD2; size: .; CDR3: CASSLGLTSGTYEQYF; DNA: TGTGCCAGCAGCTTAGGGTTAACTAGCGGGACCTACGAGCAGTACTTC
V: TRBV19; J: TRBJ2-7; D: TRBD1; size: .; CDR3: CASSTGQGYEQYF; DNA: TGTGCCAGTAGTACTGGACAGGGCTACGAGCAGTACTTC
V: TRBV12-3/TRBV12-4; J: TRBJ2-2; D: .; size: once; CDR3: CASSNTDTGELFF; DNA: TGTGCCAGCAGTAACACAGATACCGGGGAGCTGTTTTTT
V: TRBV18; J: TRBJ2-7; D: .; size: .; CDR3: CASSPFAGDEQYF; DNA: TGTGCCAGCTCACCTTTCGCAGGTGACGAGCAGTACTTC
V: TRBV27; J: TRBJ2-7; D: .; size: .; CDR3: CASRSSGSYEQYF; DNA: TGTGCCAGCAGATCGAGCGGCTCCTACGAGCAGTACTTC
V: TRBV7-9; J: TRBJ1-3; D: .; size: once; CDR3: CASSLAEITGNTIYF; DNA: TGTGCCAGCAGCTTAGCGGAGATAACTGGAAACACCATATATTTT
V: TRBV18; J: TRBJ1-5; D: .; size: .; CDR3: CASSPGLQLPQHF; DNA: TGTGCCAGCTCACCTGGACTTCAGTTGCCCCAGCATTTT
V: TRBV3-1/TRBV3-2; J: TRBJ1-2; D: TRBD1; size: .; CDR3: CASSYRGSGYGYTF; DNA: TGTGCCAGCAGCTACAGGGGTTCCGGCTATGGCTACACCTTC
V: TRBV2; J: TRBJ1-2; D: TRBD1; size: .; CDR3: CASREGQGLGGYTF; DNA: TGTGCCAGCAGGGAGGGACAGGGGTTAGGAGGCTACACCTTC
V: TRBV4-1; J: TRBJ2-1; D: TRBD2; size: once; CDR3: CASSQSQTSSTSGEQFF; DNA: TGCGCCAGCAGCCAATCCCAGACCTCCTCTACTAGCGGCGAGCAGTTCTTC
V: TRBV19; J: TRBJ1-6; D: .; size: .; CDR3: CASRPASQGNSPLHF; DNA: TGTGCCAGCCGTCCCGCGTCTCAGGGGAATTCACCCCTCCACTTT
V: TRBV7-3; J: TRBJ2-1; D: .; size: .; CDR3: CASSLGLGGKNEQFF; DNA: TGTGCCAGCAGCTTAGGGCTAGGGGGAAAGAATGAGCAGTTCTTC
V: TRBV2; J: TRBJ1-6; D: .; size: .; CDR3: CASREESDSPLHF; DNA: TGTGCCAGCAGGGAGGAGTCGGATTCACCCCTCCACTTT
V: TRBV5-1; J: TRBJ1-1; D: TRBD1; size: .; CDR3: CASIRGPENTEAFF; DNA: TGCGCCAGCATCAGGGGGCCAGAGAACACTGAAGCTTTCTTT
V: TRBV18; J: TRBJ1-5; D: .; size: .; CDR3: CASSLDSNQPQHF; DNA: TGTGCCAGCTCACTAGACAGTAATCAGCCCCAGCATTTT